A single sample gave rise to the 18 T cell receptor beta chains below, sequenced in a study of cytomegalovirus exposure and HLA in healthy donors. The PCR contained 60 Vbeta and 13 Jbeta primers. Libraries were prepared by immunoSEQ multiplex PCR; TCRdb keeps only in-frame clonotypes and omits some of them. In all, the sample yields 150,000 to 200,000 clones. Sequencing input: PBMCs. The receptors originated from a woman aged 18-35 years in good health and CMV-seropositive.

The V and J genes are TRBV7-3 and TRBJ2-7, with 7 bases fitting TRBD1. The CDR3 contains 14 residues. V lost 5 bases to trimming and J lost 0 bases; unmatched junction nucleotides: 4. Germline assignment: CDR1 SGHTA and CDR2 FQGTGA. This CDR3 is CASSPTGSSYEQYF. For the CDR3, the DNA is TGTGCCAGCAGCCCGACAGGGAGCTCCTACGAGCAGTACTTC.

This sequence joins TRBV6-5 and TRBJ1-1; the match to TRBD1 covers 8 bases. Germline lookup yields CDR1 MNHEY and CDR2 SVGAGI. J gave up 1 base and V 4 bases, and 5 bases lay outside the gene matches. CDR3 size: 15 residues. CDR3 region: CASSFQGAANTEAFF. CDR3 nucleotides: TGTGCCAGCAGTTTCCAGGGGGCTGCGAACACTGAAGCTTTCTTT.

This sequence joins TRBV6-5 and TRBJ1-2; 8 bases are shared with TRBD1. CDR3 length equals 15 residues. Germline CDR1 and CDR2: MNHEY and SVGAGI. J gave up 8 bases and V 6 bases, and 14 bases lay outside the gene matches. This CDR3 is CASSLQKTGARGYTF. CDR3 DNA sequence: TGTGCCAGCAGCCTACAAAAGACAGGGGCGAGAGGCTACACCTTC.

The genes are TRBV30 and TRBJ2-1; the D gene is possibly TRBD1 (6 bases). Germline CDR1 GTSNPN, CDR2 SVGIG (reference sequence). The CDR3 consists of 17 residues. The V gene lost 0 bases and the J gene lost 4 bases, with 19 bases spanning the gap. CDR3 sequence: CAWSVGGNPQGYNEQFF. CDR3 coding DNA: TGTGCCTGGAGTGTGGGCGGAAATCCCCAGGGGTACAATGAGCAGTTCTTC. Full variable domain (rest looked up from reference TRBV30 and TRBJ2-1): SQTIHQWPATLVQPVGSPLSLECTVEGTSNPNLYWYRQAAGRGLQLLFYSVGIGQISSEVPQNLSASRPQDRQFILSSKKLLLSDSGFYLCAWSVGGNPQGYNEQFFGPGTRLTVL.

The chain combines TRBV29-1 with TRBJ1-2, with D possibly being TRBD1 (6 bases). This CDR3 has 19 amino acids. Germline CDR1 and CDR2: SQVTM and ANQGSEA. Trimming cost V 0 bases and J 4 bases, with 27 bases left between them. Written as DNA, the CDR3 is TGCAGCGTTGAAGATTTCGCTCAGGGCAGGGGATTACTAGGCTATGGCTACACCTTC. Amino acid sequence: CSVEDFAQGRGLLGYGYTF.

The V and J genes are TRBV15 and TRBJ1-4; 11 bases map to TRBD1. V shed 1 base and J 2 bases; nucleotides not matched to a gene: 3. The CDR3 contains 17 residues. In germline, CDR1 is LNHNV, CDR2 YYDKDF (reference sequence). The DNA of the CDR3 is TGTGCCACCAGCAGAGTTGGACAGGGGGCGACTAATGAAAAACTGTTTTTT. This codes for CATSRVGQGATNEKLFF.

V usage is TRBV19 and J usage is TRBJ2-3; 9 nucleotides align to TRBD2. The J segment lost 3 bases and the V segment lost 5 bases, leaving 9 bases of the junction unmatched. Germline values: CDR1 LNHDA, CDR2 SQIVND (reference sequence). The CDR3 has 16 amino acids. CDR3 in amino acids: CASSLSPGLATDTQYF. The CDR3 region has the DNA TGTGCCAGTAGTCTAAGCCCCGGACTAGCGACAGATACGCAGTATTTT.

This rearrangement joins TRBV18 to TRBJ2-3; D possibly corresponds to TRBD1 (5 bases). The V and J ends lost 2 bases and 0 bases respectively, with 12 bases between them. Germline V gene sequence: CDR1 KGHSH, CDR2 LQKENI. The CDR3 totals 16 residues. The CDR3 sequence is CASSPIGAVSTDTQYF. The CDR3 DNA reads as TGTGCCAGCTCACCAATTGGGGCAGTTAGCACAGATACGCAGTATTTT.

The V gene is TRBV15, the J gene TRBJ1-1, with D uncertain. V gave up 7 bases and J gave up 1 base, with 10 bases separating them. This CDR3 comprises 13 residues. Germline-derived CDR1 and CDR2 are LNHNV and YYDKDF (reference sequence). This CDR3 is CATNVGKNTEAFF. In nucleotides, the CDR3 is TGTGCCACCAACGTTGGCAAGAACACTGAAGCTTTCTTT.

The rearrangement joins TRBV30 to TRBJ2-7; maybe TRBD1 (5 bases). The CDR3 loop spans 14 amino acids. Trimming left V 0 bases short and J 0 bases short, with 9 bases between. Germline CDR1 is GTSNPN and CDR2 is SVGIG (reference sequence). The CDR3 DNA reads TGTGCCTGGAGTGTACTACAGGACTCCTACGAGCAGTACTTC. Translating it yields CAWSVLQDSYEQYF.

The V gene is TRBV5-1, the J gene TRBJ2-1, with 11 positions matching TRBD2. Germline V gene lookup returns CDR1 SGHRS and CDR2 YFSETQ. This CDR3 is 19 amino acids long. With V trimmed by 3 bases and J by 7 bases, 18 bases remained unmatched. CDR3 bases: TGCGCCAGCAGCTCGCCAACAACTAGCGGGAGTATGTTTCGGAATGAGCAGTTCTTC. This codes for CASSSPTTSGSMFRNEQFF.

As for this clone: Germline is not matched at one junction end, which may reflect a read error. The rearrangement links TRBV7-7 to TRBJ2-3; a possible D gene is TRBD1 (5 bases). The CDR3 has 15 residues. Germline CDR1 SSHAT, CDR2 FNYEAQ (reference sequence). Here the CDR3 DNA reads TGTGCTAGCAGCTTAAGGGGTGACGGCACAGATACGCAGTATTTT. Protein product: CASSLRGDGTDTQYF. The full variable domain, rest sourced from reference TRBV7-7 and TRBJ2-3, is GAGVSQSPRYKVTKRGQDVTLRCDPISSHATLYWYQQALGQGPEFLTYFNYEAQPDKSGLPSDRFSAERPEGSISTLTIQRTEQRDSAMYRCASSLRGDGTDTQYFGPGTRLTVL.

J is TRBJ2-7 and V is TRBV7-2; 11 positions match TRBD2. CDR3 length: 16 amino acids. Germline V gene sequence: CDR1 SGHTA, CDR2 FQGNSA. V lost 6 bases, J lost 3 bases, and 10 bases stayed unmatched. CDR3 residues: CASSSRDSGRVYEQYF. CDR3 DNA: TGTGCCAGCAGTTCCCGAGATAGCGGGAGGGTCTACGAGCAGTACTTC.

The chain recombines TRBV6-1 with TRBJ1-2; D gene uncertain. The CDR3 is 13 amino acids. V lost 8 bases and J 4 bases, leaving 14 bases between the germline ends. In germline, CDR1 is MNHNS, CDR2 SASEGT. CDR3 sequence reads: CASAGHGTYGYTF. CDR3 coding DNA: TGTGCCAGCGCCGGTCACGGTACCTATGGCTACACCTTC.

This chain connects TRBV7-9 to TRBJ2-7; 9 nucleotides match TRBD2. V lost 6 bases, J lost 3 bases, and 12 bases stayed unmatched. CDR1 is SEHNR, CDR2 FQNEAQ, per germline (reference sequence). The CDR3 is 16 amino acids. CDR3 coding DNA: TGTGCCAGCAGTGCGAATGCGGGGGGGCTCTTCTACGAGCAGTACTTC. Translation gives CASSANAGGLFYEQYF.

This chain connects TRBV5-6 to TRBJ1-2, with no clear D. The CDR3 has 12 residues. Trimming pared 0 bases from V and 7 bases from J, leaving 7 bases between. CDR1 is SGHDT, CDR2 YYEEEE, per germline. The CDR3 here is CASSLVEFGYTF. The CDR3 DNA reads as TGTGCCAGCAGCTTGGTCGAGTTTGGCTACACCTTC.

For the CDR3, the DNA is TGTGCCAGCAGTTTACTAGGTCAGCCCCAGCATTTT. The encoded protein is CASSLLGQPQHF. The chain carries TRBV27 and TRBJ1-5; D unresolved. From germline, CDR1 is MNHEY and CDR2 SMNVEV (reference sequence). V lost 2 bases, J lost 6 bases, and 5 bases lay in between. The CDR3 loop spans 12 amino acids.

The rearrangement joins TRBV19 to TRBJ2-1; 9 bases map to TRBD2. The V segment lost 4 bases and the J segment 0 bases; nucleotides outside the gene matches: 10. The CDR3 totals 18 residues. CDR1 LNHDA and CDR2 SQIVND come from the germline V gene (reference sequence). DNA for the CDR3: TGTGCCAGTAGTAACCTCAGGGGTAGCGGGAGCTCCTACAATGAGCAGTTCTTC. Translating it yields CASSNLRGSGSSYNEQFF.